The entry below gives a single T cell receptor beta chain sequence along with its context. Antigen specificity is unknown. This specimen comes from a study of T-cell memory formation after mild COVID-19. General study points: Memory cells collected pre-infection included some clones that later responded, suggesting cross-reactive memory joined.

cDNA libraries for TCR alpha and TCR beta, carrying sample barcodes and UMIs, came from 5'RACE with constant-segment primers. Using its own MiXCR run on the 5' RACE reads, TCRdb lists one record per CDR3 protein. The sample lists under 650,000 distinct CDR3 sequences; more than 15% were seen once. The ends lost 3 bases at V and 8 bases at J; junction bases unmatched: 12. There are 15 residues in the CDR3. This chain links TRBV12-3 or TRBV12-4 with TRBJ1-2, with 7 bases aligning to TRBD1. The specimen sequenced was PBMCs or a T cell subset sorted from them (not recorded which). The sequence derives from an adult woman who had mild COVID-19 (a few samples of this study predate the infection). Cell type and time point are not known. CDR3 in DNA: TGTGCCAGCAGTTTTGGTTCGGCGACAGGGAAGGGCTACACCTTC. The encoded protein is CASSFGSATGKGYTF.